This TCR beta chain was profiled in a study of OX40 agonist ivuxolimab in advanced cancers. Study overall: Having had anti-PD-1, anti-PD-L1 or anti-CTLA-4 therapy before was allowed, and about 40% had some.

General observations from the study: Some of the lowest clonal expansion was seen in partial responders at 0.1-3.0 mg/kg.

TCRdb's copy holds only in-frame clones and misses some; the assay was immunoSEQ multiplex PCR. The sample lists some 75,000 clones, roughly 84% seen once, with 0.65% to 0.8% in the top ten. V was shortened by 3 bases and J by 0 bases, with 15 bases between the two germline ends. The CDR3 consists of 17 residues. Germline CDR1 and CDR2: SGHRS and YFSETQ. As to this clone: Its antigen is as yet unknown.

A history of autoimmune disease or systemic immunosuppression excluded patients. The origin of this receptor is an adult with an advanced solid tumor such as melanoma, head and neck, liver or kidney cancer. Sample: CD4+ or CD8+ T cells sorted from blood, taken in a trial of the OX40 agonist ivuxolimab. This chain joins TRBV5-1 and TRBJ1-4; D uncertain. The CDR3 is CASSSLGGGSTNEKLFF. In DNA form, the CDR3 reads TGCGCCAGCAGCTCGCTGGGCGGCGGATCAACTAATGAAAAACTGTTTTTT.